The present T cell receptor beta chain was sequenced within a study of low-dose radiotherapy and immunotherapy resistance in tumors. At the level of the study: Participants in Cohort 1 were administered 0.5 Gy per fraction at 2-week intervals, to a cumulative dose of 6.5 Gy. The drug cyclophosphamide was given into a vein at 200 mg/m2 every two weeks, one day before radiation and immunotherapy. Aspirin was administered orally at 300 mg daily for four cycles, commencing on cycle 1 day 1.

This clonotype was seen many times. Time point described: before trial treatment. The treatment that donors received included nivolumab, ipilimumab, aspirin, low-dose cyclophosphamide and low-dose radiotherapy. Alpha- and beta-chain coverage of first-strand cDNA came from TRAV- and TRBV-specific primers. TCRs were amplified for around 20 PCR cycles with a constant-region primer and V-primer adapter. Each CDR3 protein gets one entry after TCRdb re-called the reads with MiXCR. The sample gives 60,000 or so distinct CDR3 sequences, 26% of which show up once; less than 8% is in the top ten. This CDR3 comprises 16 residues. The germline V gene has CDR1 MNHNY and CDR2 SVGAGI (reference sequence). Trimming removed 6 bases from V and 2 bases from J, with 16 bases in between.

The sequenced sample was PBMCs, obtained before treatment. V usage is TRBV6-6 and J usage is TRBJ2-2, with D possibly being TRBD1 (6 bases). The TCR comes from a male donor with rectosigmoid adenocarcinoma. The CDR3: CASSQGVRGNTGELFF. The CDR3 DNA follows: TGTGCCAGCAGCCAAGGGGTCAGGGGCAACACCGGGGAGCTGTTTTTT.